The 32 T cell receptor beta chains below were found in one sample sequenced in a study of blood T cell repertoires in COVID-19. Sequenced by immunoSEQ multiplex PCR; TCRdb stores in-frame clones only, minus some. The sample has over 85,000 clones; approximately 82% are singletons. Input material: peripheral blood. These receptors were collected from a woman over 75 with acute or convalescent COVID-19.

The rearrangement links TRBV4-1 to TRBJ1-2; D is perhaps TRBD1 (6 bases). Deletions cut 4 bases from V and 4 bases from J, with 16 bases between. CDR3 length: 15 residues. CDR1 is MGHRA, CDR2 YSYEKL, per germline. DNA for the CDR3: TGCGCCAGCAGCCCCTTACAGGGCTTGGGCTATGGCTACACCTTC. Residues: CASSPLQGLGYGYTF.

This chain connects TRBV6-4 to TRBJ1-2, with 7 bases matching TRBD1. This CDR3 is built from 14 residues. The J segment lost 6 bases and the V segment lost 3 bases, leaving 7 bases of the junction unmatched. Germline V gene lookup returns CDR1 MRHNA and CDR2 SNTAGT. CDR3 region: CASSETGLADGYTF. DNA for the CDR3: TGTGCCAGCAGTGAGACAGGGCTTGCTGATGGCTACACCTTC.

This clone was counted between two and nine times. CDR3 sequence: CASGGVALDTQYF. As DNA, the CDR3 is TGTGCTAGCGGGGGGGTAGCGTTAGATACGCAGTATTTT. The chain uses TRBV6-5 and TRBJ2-3; 11 bases map to TRBD2. The CDR3 loop spans 13 amino acids. CDR1 and CDR2 from the germline V gene are MNHEY and SVGAGI.

The chain has TRBV28 and TRBJ2-7; a possible D gene is TRBD2 (6 bases). With 2 bases removed from V and 7 bases from J, the gap between germline ends came to 15 bases. The CDR3 is 14 residues long. Germline V gene lookup returns CDR1 MDHEN and CDR2 SYDVKM. CDR3 nucleotide sequence: TGTGCCAGCAGTTTACTGGCGGGGATTGGGGAGCAGTACTTC. Translated, it gives CASSLLAGIGEQYF.

The chain joins TRBV3-1 (or the pseudogene TRBV3-2) to TRBJ2-2; D possibly corresponds to TRBD1 (5 bases). V was clipped by 4 bases and J by 0 bases, with 9 bases between them. Germline-derived CDR1 and CDR2 are LGHDT and YNNKEL (reference sequence). This CDR3 spans 15 amino acids. The CDR3 here is CASSPRATNTGELFF. As DNA, the CDR3 is TGTGCCAGCAGCCCCAGGGCAACGAACACCGGGGAGCTGTTTTTT.

V is TRBV2 and J is TRBJ1-5, with D uncertain. Trimming removed 5 bases at V and 0 bases at J, with 11 bases between. CDR3 size: 15 residues. Germline CDR1 SNHLY, CDR2 FYNNEI. In nucleotides, the CDR3 is TGTGCCAGCAGTTTTTCGGGGTATAGCAATCAGCCCCAGCATTTT. This codes for CASSFSGYSNQPQHF.

The chain has TRBV5-1 and TRBJ1-5, with 8 bases aligning to TRBD1. Germline values: CDR1 SGHRS, CDR2 YFSETQ. CDR3 length: 15 residues. V was clipped by 4 bases and J by 2 bases; unmatched bases: 5. CDR3 DNA: TGCGCCAGCAGCCCAGGGGGCTTTGGCAATCAGCCCCAGCATTTT. Its translation: CASSPGGFGNQPQHF. Together with reference TRBV5-1 and TRBJ1-5, the CDR3 gives the full variable domain: KAGVTQTPRYLIKTRGQQVTLSCSPISGHRSVSWYQQTPGQGLQFLFEYFSETQRNKGNFPGRFSGRQFSNSRSEMNVSTLELGDSALYLCASSPGGFGNQPQHFGDGTRLSIL.

This chain connects TRBV7-2 to TRBJ2-2, with 7 positions matching TRBD2. J gave up 7 bases and V 4 bases, and 18 bases lay outside the gene matches. The CDR3 sequence is 18 residues long. CDR1 and CDR2 (germline): SGHTA, FQGNSA. CDR3 coding DNA: TGTGCCAGCAGCTCCCTCAACCTAGCGGTTCAAAAAGGCGGGGAGCTGTTTTTT. Protein: CASSSLNLAVQKGGELFF.

This clone was recorded once. The gene calls are TRBV18 and TRBJ1-2; 9 nucleotides agree with TRBD1. This CDR3 is built from 15 residues. The J segment lost 7 bases and the V segment lost 5 bases, leaving 11 bases of the junction unmatched. CDR1 and CDR2 from the germline V gene are KGHSH and LQKENI. The CDR3 region has the DNA TGTGCCAGCTCAGAAGGGGACAGGGCTCTTCGTGGCTACACCTTC. Protein: CASSEGDRALRGYTF. Full variable domain (rest looked up from reference TRBV18 and TRBJ1-2): NAGVMQNPRHLVRRRGQEARLRCSPMKGHSHVYWYRQLPEEGLKFMVYLQKENIIDESGMPKERFSAEFPKEGPSILRIQQVVRGDSAAYFCASSEGDRALRGYTFGSGTRLTVV.

The chain carries TRBV3-1 (or the pseudogene TRBV3-2) and TRBJ2-3, with TRBD2 identical over 7 bases. V shed 4 bases, J shed 4 bases, and the junction held 11 bases outside the gene matches. The CDR3 covers 16 residues. The germline gives CDR1 LGHDT, CDR2 YNNKEL (reference sequence). The CDR3 is CASSPLGRGYSDTQYF. CDR3 in DNA: TGTGCCAGCAGCCCCCTCGGGCGGGGGTACTCAGATACGCAGTATTTT.

Only a few counts were recorded for this clone. V and J are TRBV11-2 and TRBJ2-2, with 8 bases fitting TRBD1. CDR3 size: 17 residues. Germline V gene data show CDR1 as SGHAT and CDR2 as FQNNGV. V was clipped by 2 bases and J by 0 bases; unmatched bases: 5. The CDR3 DNA reads as TGTGCCAGCAGCTTACGACAGGGGATCACGAACACCGGGGAGCTGTTTTTT. This translates into CASSLRQGITNTGELFF. Full variable domain (missing parts from reference TRBV11-2 and TRBJ2-2): EAGVAQSPRYKIIEKRQSVAFWCNPISGHATLYWYQQILGQGPKLLIQFQNNGVVDDSQLPKDRFSAERLKGVDSTLKIQPAKLEDSAVYLCASSLRQGITNTGELFFGEGSRLTVL.

In this sample, this clone turned up once. This chain links TRBV7-3 with TRBJ1-4; 8 bases are a match to TRBD1. The germline CDR1 and CDR2 sequences are SGHTA and FQGTGA. This CDR3 has 16 amino acids. The V and J ends lost 2 bases and 11 bases, in that order; junction bases with no gene match: 13. The CDR3 region is CASSLYDGTGAEKLFF. The DNA of the CDR3 is TGTGCCAGCAGCTTATACGACGGGACAGGCGCTGAGAAACTGTTTTTT.

The rearrangement joins TRBV5-1 to TRBJ2-5, with 10 nucleotides matching TRBD2. This CDR3 is built from 16 residues. Germline CDR1 SGHRS, CDR2 YFSETQ. J gave up 1 base and V 0 bases, and 3 bases lay outside the gene matches. In DNA, the CDR3 is TGCGCCAGCAGCTTGGGACTAGCGGGTTTCCAAGAGACCCAGTACTTC. Encoded protein: CASSLGLAGFQETQYF.

The gene calls are TRBV20-1 and TRBJ2-6, with D tentatively TRBD1 (6 bases). The V gene's germline CDR1 is DFQATT and CDR2 SNEGSKA (reference sequence). This CDR3 contains 16 residues. V lost 3 bases, J lost 9 bases, and 21 bases lay in between. CDR3 loop: CSASPPGERAGNVLTF. The CDR3 coding sequence is TGCAGTGCTAGTCCGCCAGGGGAGAGGGCAGGCAACGTCCTGACTTTC.

The chain carries TRBV4-2 and TRBJ1-2; TRBD1 might be the D (5 bases). CDR3 length: 22 amino acids. Trimming left V 0 bases short and J 0 bases short, with 29 bases between. The germline CDR1 and CDR2 sequences are LGHNA and YNFKEQ. CDR3 bases: TGTGCCAGCAGCCAAGATTTTTCTGGGCAGGGAACCCAACCTTCACCTAACTATGGCTACACCTTC. Amino acids: CASSQDFSGQGTQPSPNYGYTF.

The chain combines TRBV21-1 with TRBJ2-3; the D segment call TRBD2 is taken from the table without a DNA check. TRBV21-1 represents a pseudogene. The CDR3 covers 19 residues. This CDR3 is CASSKGPSGSSPPPDTQYF. The DNA for the CDR3 is TGTGCCAGCAGCAAAGGTCCTAGCGGGTCTTCGCCTCCCCCAGATACGCAGTATTTT.

The V gene is TRBV7-2, the J gene TRBJ1-4; 9 bases are shared with TRBD1. J was trimmed by 5 bases and V by 4 bases; bases with no gene match: 5. The CDR3 length is 15 residues. Germline-derived CDR1 and CDR2 are SGHTA and FQGNSA. In DNA form, the CDR3 reads TGTGCCAGCAGCTCGAGGACAGGGGAAAATGAAAAACTGTTTTTT. It yields the protein CASSSRTGENEKLFF.

The chain links TRBV5-4 to TRBJ1-5, with TRBD1 matching 8 bases. The CDR3 has 13 residues. V was pared by 4 bases and J by 6 bases, with 3 bases of the junction left unmatched. Germline lookup yields CDR1 SGHNT and CDR2 YYREEE (reference sequence). DNA of the CDR3: TGTGCCAGCAGCCGAGACAGGGGTCAGCCCCAGCATTTT. Its protein product is CASSRDRGQPQHF.

This chain uses TRBV7-2 with TRBJ2-3, with D unclear. The V end lost 5 bases, the J end lost 0 bases, and 12 bases lay between the germline ends. The CDR3 extends over 15 amino acids. Germline V lookup: CDR1 SGHTA, CDR2 FQGNSA. CDR3 sequence reads: CASSDKAPSTDTQYF. CDR3 bases: TGTGCCAGCAGCGATAAAGCCCCCAGCACAGATACGCAGTATTTT.

The chain couples TRBV19 to TRBJ1-4, with a possible D match to TRBD1 (5 bases). V dropped 5 bases and J dropped 5 bases, with 12 bases sitting between them. The CDR3 totals 14 residues. Germline CDR1 LNHDA, CDR2 SQIVND (reference sequence). The CDR3 DNA follows: TGTGCCAGTAGTTTCAGTAGGGGAAATGAAAAACTGTTTTTT. Its translation is CASSFSRGNEKLFF. Based on the CDR3 plus reference TRBV19 and TRBJ1-4, the full variable domain is DGGITQSPKYLFRKEGQNVTLSCEQNLNHDAMYWYRQDPGQGLRLIYYSQIVNDFQKGDIAEGYSVSREKKESFPLTVTSAQKNPTAFYLCASSFSRGNEKLFFGSGTQLSVL.

V gene TRBV10-3 combines with J gene TRBJ2-7; 10 bases agree with TRBD2. The J segment lost 0 bases and the V segment lost 0 bases, leaving 2 bases of the junction unmatched. The V gene's germline CDR1 is ENHRY and CDR2 SYGVKD. The CDR3 loop spans 16 amino acids. The CDR3 DNA sequence: TGTGCCATCAGTGAGTCGGGACTAGCGAACTCCTACGAGCAGTACTTC. Protein sequence: CAISESGLANSYEQYF.

The chain joins TRBV28 to TRBJ2-7, with a tentative D call TRBD1 (5 bases). From germline, CDR1 is MDHEN and CDR2 SYDVKM. There are 15 residues in the CDR3. V was cut by 2 bases and J by 5 bases, with 16 bases left in between. The CDR3 DNA reads TGTGCCAGCAGTTTACTAGGGGATGGGTCCCACGAGCAGTACTTC. Translating gives CASSLLGDGSHEQYF.

This clone was seen a handful of times. V and J are TRBV9 and TRBJ2-5, with D possibly matching TRBD2 (5 bases). This CDR3 has 15 amino acids. CDR1 is SGDLS, CDR2 YYNGEE, per germline. V shed 0 bases and J shed 5 bases, with 14 bases lying between them. CDR3 DNA sequence: TGTGCCAGCAGCGTAGCTCCGGGGATGGAGGAGACCCAGTACTTC. This codes for CASSVAPGMEETQYF.

This clone has a handful of counts. The chain carries TRBV5-1 and TRBJ2-3; D may be TRBD1 (5 bases). V was trimmed by 1 base and J by 0 bases, leaving 12 bases between them. CDR3 length equals 16 residues. Germline values: CDR1 SGHRS, CDR2 YFSETQ. In DNA form, the CDR3 reads TGCGCCAGCAGCTTGAGCACAGGCCGAAGCACAGATACGCAGTATTTT. Its protein is CASSLSTGRSTDTQYF.

V is TRBV25-1 and J is TRBJ2-2; D is perhaps TRBD2 (5 bases). The CDR3 is made up of 14 amino acids. Trimming shortened V by 6 bases and J by 2 bases, and 10 bases separated the two germline ends. From germline, CDR1 is MGHDK and CDR2 SYGVNS. The CDR3 DNA reads as TGTGCCAGCAGACTAGGAGTAAACACCGGGGAGCTGTTTTTT. Protein sequence: CASRLGVNTGELFF. The full variable domain, its missing parts supplied by reference TRBV25-1 and TRBJ2-2, is EADIYQTPRYLVIGTGKKITLECSQTMGHDKMYWYQQDPGMELHLIHYSYGVNSTEKGDLSSESTVSRIRTEHFPLTLESARPSHTSQYLCASRLGVNTGELFFGEGSRLTVL.

For the CDR3, the DNA is TGTGCCAGCACCTTAATTAACACTGAAGCTTTCTTT. This translates into CASTLINTEAFF. This rearrangement joins TRBV12-3 or TRBV12-4 to TRBJ1-1; no clear D. The CDR3 contains 12 residues. Trimming removed 7 bases at V and 2 bases at J, with 8 bases between.

The chain carries TRBV30 and TRBJ1-2, with D unresolved. V lost 4 bases to trimming and J lost 1 base, with 10 bases between them. In germline, CDR1 is GTSNPN, CDR2 SVGIG (reference sequence). The CDR3 loop spans 13 amino acids. This CDR3 is CAWTSLNNYGYTF. The CDR3 DNA is TGTGCCTGGACCAGTCTTAATAACTATGGCTACACCTTC.

Worth noting for this clone: An end of the junction differs from the germline gene, which may be a read error. The chain recombines TRBV7-9 with TRBJ2-3; D may be TRBD2 (5 bases). Germline CDR1 is SEHNR and CDR2 is FQNEAQ (reference sequence). This CDR3 is 14 amino acids long. CDR3 protein: CASRLGLSTDTQYF. DNA of the CDR3: TGTGCCAGCAGATTAGGACTGAGCACAGATACGCAGTATTTT.

This chain connects TRBV11-2 to TRBJ2-5, with TRBD1 identical over 7 bases. Germline CDR1 and CDR2: SGHAT and FQNNGV. V dropped 2 bases and J dropped 1; count of bases not matched to a gene: 1. The length of the CDR3 is 14 residues. CDR3 nucleotide sequence: TGTGCCAGCAGCTTAACAGGGGCCCAAGAGACCCAGTACTTC. This codes for CASSLTGAQETQYF.

For the CDR3, the DNA is TGTGCCAGCAGTGGACAGGGAAGCACAGATACGCAGTATTTT. Encoded protein: CASSGQGSTDTQYF. The chain carries TRBV2 and TRBJ2-3; 7 nucleotides line up with TRBD1. Germline V gives CDR1 SNHLY, CDR2 FYNNEI. V was clipped by 4 bases and J by 0 bases; unmatched bases: 1. CDR3 length: 14 residues.

This chain joins TRBV5-1 and TRBJ1-2; no clear D. The CDR3 has 14 residues. Trimming took 0 bases from V and 8 from J, leaving 14 bases between them. The germline gives CDR1 SGHRS, CDR2 YFSETQ. This CDR3 reads CASSLEPSTGGYTF. The CDR3 DNA reads as TGCGCCAGCAGCTTGGAACCCTCCACGGGGGGCTACACCTTC.

The J gene is TRBJ2-2, the V gene TRBV30, with TRBD1 matching 7 bases. Germline V gives CDR1 GTSNPN, CDR2 SVGIG (reference sequence). The CDR3 is 15 amino acids. The trim removed 5 bases at V and 8 bases at J, leaving 14 bases unmatched. The chain's CDR3 is CAWAQQTGFLGELFF. CDR3 DNA sequence: TGTGCCTGGGCCCAACAGACAGGGTTCCTTGGGGAGCTGTTTTTT.